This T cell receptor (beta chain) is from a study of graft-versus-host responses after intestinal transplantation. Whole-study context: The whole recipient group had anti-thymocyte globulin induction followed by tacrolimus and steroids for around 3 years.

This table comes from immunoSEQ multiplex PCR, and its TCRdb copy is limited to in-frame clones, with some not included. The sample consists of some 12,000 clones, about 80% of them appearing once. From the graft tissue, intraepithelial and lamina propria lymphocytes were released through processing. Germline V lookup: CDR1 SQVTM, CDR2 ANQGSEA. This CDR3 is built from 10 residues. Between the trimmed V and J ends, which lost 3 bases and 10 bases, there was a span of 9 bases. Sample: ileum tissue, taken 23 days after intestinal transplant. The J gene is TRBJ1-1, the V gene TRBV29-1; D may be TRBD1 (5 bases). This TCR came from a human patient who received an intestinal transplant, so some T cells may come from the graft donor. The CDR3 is CSVDFGGAFF. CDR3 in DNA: TGCAGCGTTGATTTTGGGGGAGCTTTCTTT.